The clone carrying this T cell receptor (beta chain) was seen once. A sample-barcoded 5' primer and a J-beta primer mix were used in a second PCR of roughly 7 to 12 cycles. Each CDR3 protein gets one entry after TCRdb re-called the 5' RACE reads with MiXCR. The sample records 550,000 to 800,000 distinct CDR3 sequences, roughly 20% being singletons. This sample is part of a study of blood T cells in healthy people across ages. Germline lookup yields CDR1 DFQATT and CDR2 SNEGSKA (reference sequence). This CDR3 spans 15 amino acids. Trimming left V 0 bases short and J 6 bases short, with 14 bases between.

Material: blood. The chain uses TRBV20-1 and TRBJ1-4; D remains unclear. The clonotype comes from a man between 65 and 85 years old in good health. CDR3: CSARDLGQAHEKLFF. The CDR3 nucleotides read TGCAGTGCTAGAGATCTAGGGCAGGCTCATGAAAAACTGTTTTTT.